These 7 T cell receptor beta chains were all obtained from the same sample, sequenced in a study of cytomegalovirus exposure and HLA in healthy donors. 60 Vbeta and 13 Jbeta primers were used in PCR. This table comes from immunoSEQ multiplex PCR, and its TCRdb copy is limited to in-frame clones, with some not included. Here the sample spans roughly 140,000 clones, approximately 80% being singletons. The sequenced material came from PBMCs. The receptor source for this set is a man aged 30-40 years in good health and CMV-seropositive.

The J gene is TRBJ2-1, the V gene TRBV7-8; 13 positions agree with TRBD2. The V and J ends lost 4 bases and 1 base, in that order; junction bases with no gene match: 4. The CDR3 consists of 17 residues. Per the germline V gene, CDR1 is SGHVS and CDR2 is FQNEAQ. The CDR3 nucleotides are TGTGCCAGCAGCTCGGGACTAGCGGGGCCGTCCTACAATGAGCAGTTCTTC. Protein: CASSSGLAGPSYNEQFF.

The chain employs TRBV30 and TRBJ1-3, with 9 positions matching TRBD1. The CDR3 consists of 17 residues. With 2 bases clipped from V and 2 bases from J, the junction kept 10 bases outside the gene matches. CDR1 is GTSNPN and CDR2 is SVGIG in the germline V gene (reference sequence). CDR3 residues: CAWSFGQGRPAGNTIYF. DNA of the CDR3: TGTGCCTGGAGTTTCGGACAGGGGCGCCCCGCTGGAAACACCATATATTTT.

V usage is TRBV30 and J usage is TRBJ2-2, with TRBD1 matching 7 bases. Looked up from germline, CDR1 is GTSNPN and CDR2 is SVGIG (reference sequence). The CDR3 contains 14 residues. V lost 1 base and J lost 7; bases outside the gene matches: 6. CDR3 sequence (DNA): TGTGCCTGGAGTGAGGGGGCGCGTAGCGGGGAGCTGTTTTTT. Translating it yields CAWSEGARSGELFF.

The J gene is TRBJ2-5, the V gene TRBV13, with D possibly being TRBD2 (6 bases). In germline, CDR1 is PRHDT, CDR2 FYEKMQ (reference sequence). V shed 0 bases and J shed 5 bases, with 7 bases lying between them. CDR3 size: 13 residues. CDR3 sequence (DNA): TGTGCCAGCAGCTTAGGCCGGGGGGAGACCCAGTACTTC. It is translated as CASSLGRGETQYF.

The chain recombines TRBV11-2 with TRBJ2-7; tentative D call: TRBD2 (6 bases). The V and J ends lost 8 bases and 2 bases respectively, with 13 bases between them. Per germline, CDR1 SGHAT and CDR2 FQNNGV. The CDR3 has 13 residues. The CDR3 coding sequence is TGTGCCAGCGTAGGGGAGGTACCCTACGAGCAGTACTTC. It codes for CASVGEVPYEQYF.

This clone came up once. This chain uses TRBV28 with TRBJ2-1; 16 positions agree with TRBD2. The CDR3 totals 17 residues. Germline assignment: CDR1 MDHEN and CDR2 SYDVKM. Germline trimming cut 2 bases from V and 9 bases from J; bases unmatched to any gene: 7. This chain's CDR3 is CASSLSGTSGRAGEQFF. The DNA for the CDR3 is TGTGCCAGCAGTTTAAGTGGGACTAGCGGGAGGGCCGGTGAGCAGTTCTTC. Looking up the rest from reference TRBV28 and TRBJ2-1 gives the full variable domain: DVKVTQSSRYLVKRTGEKVFLECVQDMDHENMFWYRQDPGLGLRLIYFSYDVKMKEKGDIPEGYSVSREKKERFSLILESASTNQTSMYLCASSLSGTSGRAGEQFFGPGTRLTVL.

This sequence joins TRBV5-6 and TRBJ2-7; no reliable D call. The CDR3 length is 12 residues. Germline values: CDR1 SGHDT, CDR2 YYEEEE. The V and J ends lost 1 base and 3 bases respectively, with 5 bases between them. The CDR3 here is CASSLTVYEQYF. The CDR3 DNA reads TGTGCCAGCAGCTTGACGGTCTACGAGCAGTACTTC. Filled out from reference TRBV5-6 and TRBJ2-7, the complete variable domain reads DAGVTQSPTHLIKTRGQQVTLRCSPKSGHDTVSWYQQALGQGPQFIFQYYEEEERQRGNFPDRFSGHQFPNYSSELNVNALLLGDSALYLCASSLTVYEQYFGPGTRLTVT.